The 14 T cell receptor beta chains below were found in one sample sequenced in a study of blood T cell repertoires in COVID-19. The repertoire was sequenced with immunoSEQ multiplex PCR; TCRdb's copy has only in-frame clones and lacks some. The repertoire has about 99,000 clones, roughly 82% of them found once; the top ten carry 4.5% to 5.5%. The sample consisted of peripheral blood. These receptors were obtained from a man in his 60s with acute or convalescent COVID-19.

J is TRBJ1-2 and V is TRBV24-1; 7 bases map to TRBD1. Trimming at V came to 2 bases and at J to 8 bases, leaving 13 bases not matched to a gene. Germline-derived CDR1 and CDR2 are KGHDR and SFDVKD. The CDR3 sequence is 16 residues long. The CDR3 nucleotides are TGTGCCACCAGTGATTCGACCCCGACAGGGAGAGGCGGCTACACCTTC. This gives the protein CATSDSTPTGRGGYTF.

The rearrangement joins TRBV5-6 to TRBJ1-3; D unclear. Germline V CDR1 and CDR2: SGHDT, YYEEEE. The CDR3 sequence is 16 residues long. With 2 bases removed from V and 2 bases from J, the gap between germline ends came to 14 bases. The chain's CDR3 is CASSFLESRAGNTIYF. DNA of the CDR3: TGTGCCAGCAGCTTTTTGGAGAGTCGGGCTGGAAACACCATATATTTT.

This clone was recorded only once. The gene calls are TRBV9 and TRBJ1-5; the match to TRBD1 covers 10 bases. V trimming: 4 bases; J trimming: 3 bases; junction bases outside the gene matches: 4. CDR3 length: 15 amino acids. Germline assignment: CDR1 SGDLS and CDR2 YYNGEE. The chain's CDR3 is CASSQGQGTNQPQHF. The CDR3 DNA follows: TGTGCCAGCAGCCAGGGACAGGGGACCAATCAGCCCCAGCATTTT.

The CDR3 DNA reads as TGTGCCAGCAGTTTGAAGGAGGGGGGGGAGCTGTTTTTT. It codes for CASSLKEGGELFF. The V gene is TRBV12-3 or TRBV12-4, the J gene TRBJ2-2; a weak D match, TRBD2 (6 bases). CDR3 length: 13 amino acids. V lost 3 bases and J 8 bases, leaving 10 bases between the germline ends.

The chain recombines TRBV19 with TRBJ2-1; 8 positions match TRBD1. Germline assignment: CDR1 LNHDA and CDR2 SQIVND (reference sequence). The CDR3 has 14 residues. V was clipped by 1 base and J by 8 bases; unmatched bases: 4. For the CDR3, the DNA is TGTGCCAGTAGTATAGGGACAGGGATCGATGAGCAGTTCTTC. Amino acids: CASSIGTGIDEQFF. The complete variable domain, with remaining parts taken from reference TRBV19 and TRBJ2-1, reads DGGITQSPKYLFRKEGQNVTLSCEQNLNHDAMYWYRQDPGQGLRLIYYSQIVNDFQKGDIAEGYSVSREKKESFPLTVTSAQKNPTAFYLCASSIGTGIDEQFFGPGTRLTVL.

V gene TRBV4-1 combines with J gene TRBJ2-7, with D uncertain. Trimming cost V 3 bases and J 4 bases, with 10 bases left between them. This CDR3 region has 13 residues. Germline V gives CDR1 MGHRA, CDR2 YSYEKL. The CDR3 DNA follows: TGCGCCAGCAGCCAGGTGGCTGCTTACGAGCAGTACTTC. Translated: CASSQVAAYEQYF.

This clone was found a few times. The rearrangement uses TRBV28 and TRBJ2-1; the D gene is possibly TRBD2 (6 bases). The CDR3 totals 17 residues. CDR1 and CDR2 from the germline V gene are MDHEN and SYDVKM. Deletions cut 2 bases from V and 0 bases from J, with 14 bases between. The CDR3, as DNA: TGTGCCAGCAGTTTAGGAGGGTCCCTAACCTCCTACAATGAGCAGTTCTTC. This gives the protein CASSLGGSLTSYNEQFF.

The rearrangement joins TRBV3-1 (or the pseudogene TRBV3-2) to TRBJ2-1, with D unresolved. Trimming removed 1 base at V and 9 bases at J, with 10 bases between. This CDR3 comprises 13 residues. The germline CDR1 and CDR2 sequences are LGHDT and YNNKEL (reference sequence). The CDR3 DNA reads TGTGCCAGCAGCCAAGGGTCTCACGGTGAGCAGTTCTTC. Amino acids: CASSQGSHGEQFF.

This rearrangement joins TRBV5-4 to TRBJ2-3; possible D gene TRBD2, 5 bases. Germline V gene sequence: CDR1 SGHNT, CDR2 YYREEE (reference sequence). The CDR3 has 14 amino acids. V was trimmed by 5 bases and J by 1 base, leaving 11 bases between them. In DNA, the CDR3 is TGTGCCAGCAGTCTGGGCGGGCGCACAGATACGCAGTATTTT. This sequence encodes CASSLGGRTDTQYF.

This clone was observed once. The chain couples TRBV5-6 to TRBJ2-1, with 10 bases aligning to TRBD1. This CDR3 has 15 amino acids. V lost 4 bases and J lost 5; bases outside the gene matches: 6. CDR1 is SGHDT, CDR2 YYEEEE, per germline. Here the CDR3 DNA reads TGTGCCAGCAGCCACGGGACAGGGGCCAACAATGAGCAGTTCTTC. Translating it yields CASSHGTGANNEQFF.

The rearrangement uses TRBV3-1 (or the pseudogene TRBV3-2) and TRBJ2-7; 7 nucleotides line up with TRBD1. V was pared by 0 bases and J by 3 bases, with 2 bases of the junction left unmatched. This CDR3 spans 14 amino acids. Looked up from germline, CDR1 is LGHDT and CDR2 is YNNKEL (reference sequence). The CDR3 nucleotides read TGTGCCAGCAGCCAAGAACAGGGGCGCTACGAGCAGTACTTC. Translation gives CASSQEQGRYEQYF.

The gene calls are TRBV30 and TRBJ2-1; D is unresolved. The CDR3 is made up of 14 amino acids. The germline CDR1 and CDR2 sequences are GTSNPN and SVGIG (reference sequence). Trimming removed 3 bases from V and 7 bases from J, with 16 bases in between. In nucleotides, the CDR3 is TGTGCCTGGAGCGTGATCGGGTATCGGAATGAGCAGTTCTTC. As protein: CAWSVIGYRNEQFF. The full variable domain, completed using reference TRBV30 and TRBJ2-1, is SQTIHQWPATLVQPVGSPLSLECTVEGTSNPNLYWYRQAAGRGLQLLFYSVGIGQISSEVPQNLSASRPQDRQFILSSKKLLLSDSGFYLCAWSVIGYRNEQFFGPGTRLTVL.

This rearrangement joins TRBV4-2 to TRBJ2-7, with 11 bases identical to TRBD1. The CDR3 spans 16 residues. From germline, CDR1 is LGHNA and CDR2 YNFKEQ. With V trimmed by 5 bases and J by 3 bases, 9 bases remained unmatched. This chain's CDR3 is CASSSVSGTGGYEQYF. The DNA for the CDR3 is TGTGCCAGCAGCTCGGTTTCCGGGACAGGGGGCTACGAGCAGTACTTC.

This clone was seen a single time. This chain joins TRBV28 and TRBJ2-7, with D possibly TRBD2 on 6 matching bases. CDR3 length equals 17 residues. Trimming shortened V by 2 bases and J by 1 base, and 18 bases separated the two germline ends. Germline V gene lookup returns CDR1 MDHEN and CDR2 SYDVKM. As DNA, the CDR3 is TGTGCCAGCAGTTTAGACCCCCGGGCTAGCGAGTCCTACGAGCAGTACTTC. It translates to CASSLDPRASESYEQYF.